These T cell receptor beta chains were read from a single sample in a study of beta chain features in type 1 diabetes. The assay was immunoSEQ multiplex PCR, and TCRdb's table has in-frame clones only and misses some. The sample contains about 230,000 clones, around 15% of which appear only once. What was sequenced was naive CD4+ T cells from blood. Source of these receptors: a man aged 30 to 45 with type 1 diabetes. The CDR3 runs from the conserved cysteine through the conserved F or W. A D gene is named only where the DNA matches it firmly. A row's size may be missing; if present it is once, few, many or a size class.

v_gene	len	abundance	j_gene	d_gene	CDR3nt	CDR3aa
TRBV5-6	18	few	TRBJ2-1	TRBD1	TGTGCCAGCAGCCCCCCGGGGACAGGGTTATCCTCCTACAATGAGCAGTTCTTC	CASSPPGTGLSSYNEQFF
TRBV7-9	15	once	TRBJ2-7	NA	TGTGCCAGCAGCTCCTTGGGGAAGAGAGCCTACGAGCAGTACTTC	CASSSLGKRAYEQYF
TRBV2	11	few	TRBJ1-1	NA	TGTGCCAACACGGTGAACACTGAAGCTTTCTTT	CANTVNTEAFF
TRBV29-1	11	NA	TRBJ2-1	TRBD1	TGCAGCGTTGCCCCGGACAGGGAGCCCTTCTTC	CSVAPDREPFF
TRBV29-1	11	few	TRBJ2-1	NA	TGCAGTTGGCTCTCCTACAATGAGCAGTTCTTC	CSWLSYNEQFF
TRBV9	13	few	TRBJ1-1	TRBD1	TGTGCCAGCAGTGCCGACAGGGACACTGAAGCTTTCTTT	CASSADRDTEAFF
TRBV30	13	NA	TRBJ2-5	NA	TGTGCCTGGAGTGTAACTTCAAAAGAGACCCAGTACTTC	CAWSVTSKETQYF
TRBV4-1	17	NA	TRBJ2-3	NA	TGCGCCAGCAGCCAAAGCCCCGGAGGGACTAGCACAGATACGCAGTATTTT	CASSQSPGGTSTDTQYF
TRBV9	17	NA	TRBJ2-1	TRBD2	TGTGCCAGCAGCCCAAGGGAGGGGACTAGCTCCTACAATGAGCAGTTCTTC	CASSPREGTSSYNEQFF
TRBV7-3	11	NA	TRBJ2-7	NA	TGTGCCAGCAGCCCAAACTACGAGCAGTACTTC	CASSPNYEQYF
TRBV28	13	few	TRBJ2-5	TRBD2	TGTGCCAGCCAGAGCGGGGACCAAGAGACCCAGTACTTC	CASQSGDQETQYF
TRBV15	11	NA	TRBJ2-1	NA	TGTGCCCCCGGCAGGGGCGATGAGCAGTTCTTC	CAPGRGDEQFF
TRBV28	14	NA	TRBJ2-7	TRBD2	TGTGCCAGCAGTTTCGGGGGAGGGCCTGAAGAGCAGTACTTC	CASSFGGGPEEQYF
TRBV9	16	few	TRBJ2-1	TRBD2	TGTGCCAGCAGCGTAGGCGGGAGGATCTCCTACAATGAGCAGTTCTTC	CASSVGGRISYNEQFF
TRBV29-1	13	few	TRBJ2-7	NA	TGCAGCGTTGGAGGGGATCCGGCTAGTGAGCAGTACTTC	CSVGGDPASEQYF
TRBV25-1	11	NA	TRBJ2-7	NA	TGTGCCAGCAGTGAGCGATACGGGCAGTACTTC	CASSERYGQYF
TRBV7-9	14	NA	TRBJ2-5	TRBD1	TGTGCCAGCAGCTTAGGACAGGGGGAAGAGACCCAGTACTTC	CASSLGQGEETQYF
TRBV11-1	18	NA	TRBJ2-1	TRBD2	TGTGCCAGCAGCTTACGACTAGCGGGAGCTGCGGGGTACAATGAGCAGTTCTTC	CASSLRLAGAAGYNEQFF
TRBV2	12	few	TRBJ1-1	NA	TGTGCCAGCACCCTCGGGACGGTTGAAGCTTTCTTT	CASTLGTVEAFF
TRBV9	15	NA	TRBJ2-7	NA	TGTGCCAGCAGCGTAGCGGGACACGTCTCCTACGAGCAGTACTTC	CASSVAGHVSYEQYF
TRBV6-1	13	NA	TRBJ1-1	NA	TGTGCCAGCAGTGAAAGGGGGAGCACTGAAGCTTTCTTT	CASSERGSTEAFF
TRBV9	16	few	TRBJ2-1	NA	TGTGCCAGCAGCGTAGGGAGCTTTTCCCTCTACAATGAGCAGTTCTTC	CASSVGSFSLYNEQFF
TRBV25-1	12	few	TRBJ2-1	NA	TGTGCCAGCAGTGAATACGGCCATGAGCAGTTCTTC	CASSEYGHEQFF
TRBV6-4	16	once	TRBJ2-3	NA	TGTGCCAGCAGTGAAGTAGGAGGGGAGAGCACAGATACGCAGTATTTT	CASSEVGGESTDTQYF
TRBV19	14	few	TRBJ2-3	TRBD2	TGTGCCACTAAAGCGGGGACTAGCACAGATACGCAGTATTTT	CATKAGTSTDTQYF
TRBV25-1	14	NA	TRBJ2-7	NA	TGTGCCAGCAGTGAATCTAGAGACACCTACGAGCAGTACTTC	CASSESRDTYEQYF
TRBV9	16	few	TRBJ1-3	NA	TGTGCCAGCAGTCCAATCCCAGGGGACTCTGGAAACACCATATATTTT	CASSPIPGDSGNTIYF
TRBV29-1	13	few	TRBJ1-1	TRBD1	TGCAGCGGGGGACAGGGGTCGAACACTGAAGCTTTCTTT	CSGGQGSNTEAFF
TRBV30	15	NA	TRBJ2-7	NA	TGTGCCTGGAGCCGCGGACCTGGGGGGTTCTACGAGCAGTACTTC	CAWSRGPGGFYEQYF
TRBV4-3	20	NA	TRBJ2-1	TRBD2	TGCGCCAGCAGCCAAGAATTCGTGCGGGGAGGGTACCTCTCCTACAATGAGCAGTTCTTC	CASSQEFVRGGYLSYNEQFF
TRBV21-1	14	few	TRBJ1-3	NA	TGTGCCAGCAGCCCTCCCAGTGATGGAAACACCATATATTTT	CASSPPSDGNTIYF
TRBV4-2	15	NA	TRBJ2-5	NA	TGTGCCAGCAGCCAAGACCGGGTAATACAAGAGACCCAGTACTTC	CASSQDRVIQETQYF
TRBV6-6	11	NA	TRBJ2-7	NA	TGTGCCAGCAGTCCGGGCAGGGGGGCGTACTTC	CASSPGRGAYF
TRBV6-5	15	NA	TRBJ1-1	NA	TGTGCCAGCACGCTCGATGGGGGGAGAGACACTGAAGCTTTCTTT	CASTLDGGRDTEAFF
TRBV29-1	19	few	TRBJ2-7	NA	TGCAGCGTTGCCCGCAACCTTGCAAGTCTACGGAAAAGCTCCTACGAGCAGTACTTC	CSVARNLASLRKSSYEQYF
TRBV2	12	few	TRBJ2-1	NA	TGTGCCAGCAAGAATGGGCCCCATGAGCAGTTCTTC	CASKNGPHEQFF
TRBV28	13	few	TRBJ2-3	NA	TGTGCCAGCAGTGGGGACGGCACAGATACGCAGTATTTT	CASSGDGTDTQYF
TRBV29-1	13	NA	TRBJ1-3	NA	TGCAGCGTTCAGGCTTCCGTGGGAAACACCATATATTTT	CSVQASVGNTIYF
TRBV5-6	14	NA	TRBJ2-7	NA	TGTGCCAGCAGCCAGGCGTTGTTACTCTACGAGCAGTACTTC	CASSQALLLYEQYF
TRBV9	15	NA	TRBJ2-3	NA	TGTGCCAGCAGCGTAGACCTATATAGCACAGATACGCAGTATTTT	CASSVDLYSTDTQYF
TRBV29-1	14	NA	TRBJ1-1	TRBD1	TGCAGCGCACGGGACAGGGGATCGGGCACTGAAGCTTTCTTT	CSARDRGSGTEAFF
TRBV6-4	15	few	TRBJ2-1	TRBD2	TGTGCCAGCAGTGACGGCCTAGCGGGCTACAATGAGCAGTTCTTC	CASSDGLAGYNEQFF
TRBV28	14	NA	TRBJ2-7	TRBD1	TGTGCCAGCAGTCCGGGACAGGGTTCCCACGAGCAGTACTTC	CASSPGQGSHEQYF
TRBV18	13	NA	TRBJ1-2	NA	TGTGCCAGCTCACCAGGAGACAGCAATGGCTACACCTTC	CASSPGDSNGYTF
TRBV7-2	14	NA	TRBJ2-1	NA	TGTGCCAGCAGCTTAGTGGGCAGGGGCGATGAGCAGTTCTTC	CASSLVGRGDEQFF
TRBV5-1	18	NA	TRBJ2-3	NA	TGCGCCAGCAGCTTGACGAGAGCTTTAATGGGGAACACAGATACGCAGTATTTT	CASSLTRALMGNTDTQYF
TRBV13	17	NA	TRBJ2-3	NA	TGTGCCAGCAGCTTACACTCCGAAGATCGTTGGGCAGATACGCAGTATTTT	CASSLHSEDRWADTQYF